Presented here are 30 T cell receptor beta chains from one specimen sequenced in a study of T-cell reconstitution after alpha-beta-depleted transplantation in children. Unique molecular identifiers were incorporated during preparation of the TCRbeta library. TCRdb re-analysed the PCR reads in MiXCR, keeping a single row per CDR3 protein. The sample lists about 980,000 distinct CDR3 sequences, 25% to 35% occurring once. Sequenced material: PBMCs, mostly from graft donor cells, taken 360 days after TCRalphabeta/CD19-depleted stem cell transplant. Receptors were obtained from a boy under two years old who had a stem cell transplant for SCID, so the T cells may come from the graft donor.

As for this clonotype: At one end the junction does not follow the germline gene, possibly because of a read error. The chain carries TRBV5-5 and TRBJ2-7; D remains ambiguous. This CDR3 spans 14 amino acids. The germline CDR1 and CDR2 sequences are SGHKS and YYEKEE (reference sequence). CDR3 sequence (DNA): TGTGCCAGCAGCTTGGTCCAGCGCTCCTACGAGGAGTACTTC. The encoded protein is CASSLVQRSYEEYF.

The chain recombines TRBV7-9 with TRBJ2-7; 7 bases are shared with TRBD2. Trimming cost V 5 bases and J 1 base; bases outside gene matches: 8. The CDR3 length is 15 residues. Germline V lookup: CDR1 SEHNR, CDR2 FQNEAQ (reference sequence). The CDR3 region is CASSKRAGPSYEQYF. The CDR3 coding sequence is TGTGCCAGCAGCAAAAGAGCGGGGCCTTCCTACGAGCAGTACTTC.

This clonotype appeared a few times. The CDR3 nucleotides read TGTGCCAGCAGCCCGGTTTTAAATGAAGAGACCCAGTACTTC. Protein product: CASSPVLNEETQYF. This chain joins TRBV7-7 and TRBJ2-5; no clear D. Germline lookup yields CDR1 SSHAT and CDR2 FNYEAQ (reference sequence). Between the trimmed V and J ends, which lost 5 bases and 3 bases, there was a span of 13 bases. The CDR3 consists of 14 residues.

The rearrangement uses TRBV30 and TRBJ2-3, with unresolved D. The V gene lost 3 bases and the J gene lost 6 bases, with 10 bases spanning the gap. Germline V gene sequence: CDR1 GTSNPN, CDR2 SVGIG (reference sequence). The CDR3 is 12 amino acids. CDR3 amino acids: CAWSALSDTQYF. CDR3 in DNA: TGTGCCTGGAGCGCCCTTTCGGATACGCAGTATTTT.

The chain carries TRBV20-1 and TRBJ2-7; 7 bases map to TRBD1. CDR3 length: 13 amino acids. The V and J ends lost 2 bases and 4 bases, in that order; junction bases with no gene match: 5. Per the germline V gene, CDR1 is DFQATT and CDR2 is SNEGSKA (reference sequence). The CDR3 loop is CSARHTGDYEQYF. The CDR3 DNA reads as TGCAGTGCTAGACATACAGGGGATTACGAGCAGTACTTC.

This clonotype has more than one count but fewer than ten. The rearrangement uses TRBV4-1 and TRBJ2-7; no firm D call. Trimming left V 5 bases short and J 2 bases short, with 13 bases between. This CDR3 region has 14 residues. Germline CDR1 reads MGHRA; CDR2 reads YSYEKL. CDR3 protein: CASSLQHPTYEQYF. Written as DNA, the CDR3 is TGCGCCAGCAGCTTACAGCACCCTACCTACGAGCAGTACTTC.

This clonotype has just a few counts. The V call is TRBV28, the J call TRBJ1-2; 10 bases align to TRBD1. Germline CDR1 reads MDHEN; CDR2 reads SYDVKM. Losses at the gene ends were 5 bases for V and 8 bases for J; bases not matched to a gene: 8. The CDR3 totals 14 residues. CDR3 coding DNA: TGTGCCAGCAGTCGACAGGGGGCGAGTTACGGCTACACCTTC. It encodes CASSRQGASYGYTF.

This clonotype appeared a few times. This chain connects TRBV28 to TRBJ2-3; unclear D gene. Deletions cut 7 bases from V and 2 bases from J, with 13 bases between. The CDR3 loop spans 14 amino acids. The germline V gene has CDR1 MDHEN and CDR2 SYDVKM. DNA for the CDR3: TGTGCCAGCATGTCGCCAACTGTCACAGATACGCAGTATTTT. Its translation is CASMSPTVTDTQYF.

V is TRBV24-1 and J is TRBJ2-1, with D tentatively TRBD2 (6 bases). The CDR3 has 17 residues. V was pared by 5 bases and J by 3 bases, with 19 bases between. Looked up from germline, CDR1 is KGHDR and CDR2 is SFDVKD. The DNA of the CDR3 is TGTGCCACCAGTGTAGCCGCGGGTATAGCGGACTACAATGAGCAGTTCTTC. This encodes CATSVAAGIADYNEQFF.

In its sample, this clonotype was seen a few times. The J gene is TRBJ1-5, the V gene TRBV12-3 or TRBV12-4; TRBD1 matches at 10 bases. The CDR3 is 16 residues long. V lost 6 bases and J lost 2; bases outside the gene matches: 7. As DNA, the CDR3 is TGTGCCAGCAGCCTAGGGACAGGGGCCGGCAATCAGCCCCAGCATTTT. Protein sequence: CASSLGTGAGNQPQHF.

V is TRBV5-6 and J is TRBJ1-1; 7 positions match TRBD1. CDR3 length equals 12 residues. CDR1 is SGHDT, CDR2 YYEEEE, per germline. Trimming cost V 7 bases and J 0 bases; bases outside gene matches: 0. The CDR3 bases are TGTGCCAGCGGGACAGTGAACACTGAAGCTTTCTTT. Translated, it gives CASGTVNTEAFF.

The CDR3 sequence is CASSPGPEETQYF. CDR3 DNA sequence: TGTGCCAGCAGCCCAGGGCCTGAAGAGACCCAGTACTTC. The chain combines TRBV7-6 with TRBJ2-5, with D possibly TRBD1 on 5 matching bases. Trimming removed 5 bases at V and 3 bases at J, with 10 bases between. The CDR3 is 13 residues long. Germline-derived CDR1 and CDR2 are SGHVS and FNYEAQ.

This chain joins TRBV7-9 and TRBJ2-3; 10 nucleotides agree with TRBD2. Germline values: CDR1 SEHNR, CDR2 FQNEAQ (reference sequence). After removal of 4 bases from V and 5 bases from J, the junction contained 12 bases not matched to a gene. The CDR3 runs 17 residues. This chain's CDR3 is CASSSWTSGPTEDTQYF. Here the CDR3 DNA reads TGTGCCAGCAGCTCCTGGACTAGCGGACCAACCGAAGATACGCAGTATTTT.

This chain uses TRBV12-3 or TRBV12-4 with TRBJ2-7; D not resolved. Trimming pared 6 bases from V and 0 bases from J, leaving 15 bases between. CDR3 length: 15 amino acids. The CDR3 nucleotides are TGTGCCAGCAGCCTCAGGTCCCAAAGCTCCTACGAGCAGTACTTC. As protein: CASSLRSQSSYEQYF.

The chain is built from TRBV5-6 and TRBJ2-5, with 7 bases fitting TRBD1. Looked up from germline, CDR1 is SGHDT and CDR2 is YYEEEE. Trimming took 3 bases from V and 4 from J; bases not matched to a gene: 3. The CDR3 spans 13 residues. In DNA form, the CDR3 reads TGTGCCAGCAGCTGGGGGACAGCAGAGACCCAGTACTTC. This encodes CASSWGTAETQYF.

The V call is TRBV9, the J call TRBJ2-3; 10 bases align to TRBD2. Germline V gives CDR1 SGDLS, CDR2 YYNGEE. Losses at the gene ends were 1 base for V and 1 base for J; bases not matched to a gene: 9. CDR3 length equals 18 residues. The CDR3 nucleotides are TGTGCCAGCAGCGTATCGAGCGGGGGGGCCTATGGCACAGATACGCAGTATTTT. Translation: CASSVSSGGAYGTDTQYF.

This sequence joins TRBV5-1 and TRBJ2-3, with 8 positions matching TRBD2. This CDR3 spans 16 amino acids. V shed 3 bases, J shed 7 bases, and the junction held 13 bases outside the gene matches. Germline CDR1 SGHRS, CDR2 YFSETQ. The CDR3 sequence is CASSSLAGPLVNTQYF. The CDR3 coding sequence is TGCGCCAGCAGCTCTTTAGCGGGGCCCCTCGTAAATACGCAGTATTTT.

This clonotype has ten or more counts. At one boundary the junction diverges from the germline segment, which might be a read error. The V and J genes are TRBV12-3 or TRBV12-4 and TRBJ2-2; D is unclear. CDR3 length equals 13 residues. The CDR3 DNA sequence: TGTGCCAGCAGCTTAGTGAGAACCGGGGAGCTGTTTTTT. Amino acid sequence: CASSLVRTGELFF.

CDR3 sequence reads: CASSLLGRTYEQYF. CDR3 DNA: TGTGCCAGCAGTCTCCTGGGGCGGACCTACGAGCAGTACTTC. The chain couples TRBV12-3 or TRBV12-4 to TRBJ2-7; possibly TRBD1 for D (5 bases). The V gene lost 5 bases and the J gene lost 2 bases, with 13 bases spanning the gap. The CDR3 extends over 14 amino acids.

This clonotype was found a few times. This chain connects TRBV29-1 to TRBJ2-7; D is possibly TRBD1 (6 bases). The CDR3 length is 15 residues. Germline V gene lookup returns CDR1 SQVTM and CDR2 ANQGSEA. V was trimmed by 1 base and J by 4 bases, leaving 17 bases between them. CDR3 loop: CSVEGEARGSYEQYF. As DNA, the CDR3 is TGCAGCGTTGAAGGTGAGGCCAGGGGCTCGTACGAGCAGTACTTC.

The rearrangement links TRBV7-8 to TRBJ2-7; the D is unclear. CDR1 and CDR2 (germline): SGHVS, FQNEAQ. The CDR3 runs 13 residues. V was trimmed by 0 bases and J by 6 bases, leaving 9 bases between them. CDR3 DNA sequence: TGTGCCAGCAGCTTAGCGCTAAAGGGCGAGCAGTACTTC. It translates to CASSLALKGEQYF. Full variable domain (missing parts from reference TRBV7-8 and TRBJ2-7): GAGVSQSPRYKVAKRGQDVALRCDPISGHVSLFWYQQALGQGPEFLTYFQNEAQLDKSGLPSDRFFAERPEGSVSTLKIQRTQQEDSAVYLCASSLALKGEQYFGPGTRLTVT.

This chain connects TRBV20-1 to TRBJ2-3; no firm D call. V gave up 6 bases and J gave up 1 base, with 14 bases separating them. The CDR3 contains 14 residues. The germline gives CDR1 DFQATT, CDR2 SNEGSKA (reference sequence). CDR3 sequence: CSAPGEPRTDTQYF. For the CDR3, the DNA is TGCAGTGCCCCGGGCGAGCCCCGCACAGATACGCAGTATTTT.

This sequence joins TRBV4-2 and TRBJ2-3; D might be TRBD2 (6 bases). There are 14 residues in the CDR3. V shed 1 base and J shed 2 bases, with 7 bases lying between them. The germline gives CDR1 LGHNA, CDR2 YNFKEQ. This chain's CDR3 is CASSQGTNTDTQYF. In DNA form, the CDR3 reads TGTGCCAGCAGCCAAGGGACTAACACAGATACGCAGTATTTT.

Only a few counts were recorded for this clonotype. V gene TRBV15 combines with J gene TRBJ2-5; tentative D call: TRBD1 (6 bases). Germline-derived CDR1 and CDR2 are LNHNV and YYDKDF (reference sequence). The CDR3 runs to 14 residues. Deletions cut 1 base from V and 2 bases from J, with 8 bases between. CDR3 nucleotides: TGTGCCACCAGCAGAGGGGACACTCAAGAGACCCAGTACTTC. Translating it yields CATSRGDTQETQYF.

This clonotype was seen a handful of times. The rearrangement uses TRBV9 and TRBJ2-1; D is ambiguous. V lost 4 bases to trimming and J lost 2 bases, with 16 bases between them. The CDR3 sequence is 16 residues long. Germline CDR1 is SGDLS and CDR2 is YYNGEE. The CDR3 protein is CASSQREQPPYNEQFF. CDR3 bases: TGTGCCAGCAGCCAACGCGAGCAACCTCCCTACAATGAGCAGTTCTTC.

The gene calls are TRBV6-1 and TRBJ1-6; 7 bases map to TRBD1. Germline V lookup: CDR1 MNHNS, CDR2 SASEGT. CDR3 length: 14 residues. V shed 6 bases and J 7 bases; nucleotides not matched to a gene: 6. Here the CDR3 reads CASRTGQLNSPLHF. Written as DNA, the CDR3 is TGTGCCAGCAGAACGGGACAGTTAAATTCACCCCTCCACTTT.

This clonotype turned up a few times. CDR3 nucleotides: TGTGCCAGCAGCCGACCAAGGGGCGAGCAGTACTTC. This codes for CASSRPRGEQYF. The chain employs TRBV7-8 and TRBJ2-7, with D possibly being TRBD1 (5 bases). Germline CDR1 and CDR2: SGHVS and FQNEAQ. V was cut by 5 bases and J by 6 bases, with 11 bases left in between. This CDR3 is 12 amino acids long.

This chain connects TRBV6-5 to TRBJ2-1; D is tentatively TRBD1 or TRBD2 (5 bases each). V lost 2 bases and J 0 bases, leaving 14 bases between the germline ends. The CDR3 consists of 17 residues. Germline values: CDR1 MNHEY, CDR2 SVGAGI. The CDR3 here is CASSYPLGESSYNEQFF. DNA for the CDR3: TGTGCCAGCAGTTACCCGTTGGGGGAAAGCTCCTACAATGAGCAGTTCTTC.

The table lists this clonotype with a few counts. V is TRBV29-1 and J is TRBJ2-1; D is perhaps TRBD1 (6 bases). This CDR3 region has 14 residues. The V gene lost 7 bases and the J gene lost 3 bases, with 16 bases spanning the gap. In germline, CDR1 is SQVTM, CDR2 ANQGSEA. The CDR3 DNA follows: TGCAGCGCCGGACAGTTCTTCCGCTACAATGAGCAGTTCTTC. Its translation: CSAGQFFRYNEQFF.

This sequence joins TRBV15 and TRBJ2-5; 11 bases are a match to TRBD2. The CDR3 extends over 15 amino acids. Germline lookup yields CDR1 LNHNV and CDR2 YYDKDF (reference sequence). J gave up 2 bases and V 6 bases, and 5 bases lay outside the gene matches. The CDR3 DNA sequence: TGTGCCACCAGGGCTAGCGGGGGGCTACAAGAGACCCAGTACTTC. Amino acids: CATRASGGLQETQYF.